Detailed here is one TCR beta chain. What it binds is unknown. CDR1 is SGHDT and CDR2 is YYEEEE in the germline V gene. The CDR3 sequence is 11 residues long. V lost 2 bases and J lost 9, with 6 bases in between. The PCR had 60 Vbeta and 13 Jbeta primers. Here immunoSEQ multiplex PCR was the method, and the copy in TCRdb shows in-frame clones only, minus some. The data show about 130,000 clones, with just under 85% seen just once and about 2.9% held by the top ten. The sample comes from a study of cytomegalovirus exposure and HLA in healthy donors. General study results and limits: Researchers left out some V segments, among them TRBV6-2 and TRBV6-3, as indistinguishable. Presence/absence analysis assumed near-uniform sequencing depth across donors.

The rearrangement uses TRBV5-6 and TRBJ2-1; a possible D gene is TRBD2 (5 bases). Material: PBMCs. The sequence came from a boy aged 2 to 10 in good health and CMV-seronegative. The CDR3 region has the DNA TGTGCCAGCAGCTTCGCGGGTGAGCAGTTCTTC. It encodes CASSFAGEQFF.